The next 32 T cell receptor beta chains were all read from a single sample in a study of blood T cells in healthy people across ages. With a J-beta primer mix and a sample-barcoded 5' primer, a second PCR ran about 7 to 11 cycles. TCRdb re-derived calls from the 5' RACE reads in MiXCR, one entry per CDR3 protein. This sample has hundreds of thousands of distinct CDR3 sequences, with 55% to 65% found just once. The sequencing sample was made of blood. These receptor sequences come from a man aged 30 to 45 in good health.

The chain carries TRBV20-1 and TRBJ2-1; a possible D gene is TRBD2 (6 bases). V lost 3 bases and J 6 bases, leaving 12 bases between the germline ends. CDR3 length: 13 residues. Germline lookup yields CDR1 DFQATT and CDR2 SNEGSKA (reference sequence). CDR3 bases: TGCAGTGCTAGGGGGGAGGCCAGCAATGAGCAGTTCTTC. This sequence encodes CSARGEASNEQFF.

This chain joins TRBV20-1 and TRBJ1-1, with a weak D call TRBD1 (6 bases). Trimming cost V 5 bases and J 0 bases, with 16 bases left between them. CDR1 is DFQATT, CDR2 SNEGSKA, per germline (reference sequence). CDR3 size: 15 residues. The CDR3 is CSAPNLQGLNTEAFF. CDR3 sequence (DNA): TGCAGTGCTCCTAACCTACAGGGCTTGAACACTGAAGCTTTCTTT.

This clonotype turned up a few times. The chain joins TRBV27 to TRBJ2-1, with D possibly being TRBD1 (5 bases). Germline V gives CDR1 MNHEY, CDR2 SMNVEV (reference sequence). The CDR3 is 15 residues long. V was cut by 6 bases and J by 4 bases, with 16 bases left in between. The CDR3 spells CASRSLDSPYNEQFF. The CDR3 region has the DNA TGTGCCAGCAGAAGCCTAGACAGCCCATACAATGAGCAGTTCTTC.

The rearrangement links TRBV7-9 to TRBJ2-5; the match to TRBD2 covers 12 bases. J gave up 11 bases and V 5 bases, and 6 bases lay outside the gene matches. This CDR3 has 13 amino acids. Germline values: CDR1 SEHNR, CDR2 FQNEAQ (reference sequence). The chain's CDR3 is CASSLTSGGSQYF. The CDR3 coding sequence is TGTGCCAGCAGCCTGACTAGCGGGGGTTCACAGTACTTC.

The chain couples TRBV4-3 to TRBJ2-1, with D hard to call. From germline, CDR1 is LGHNA and CDR2 YSLEER. Trimming shortened V by 1 base and J by 6 bases, and 10 bases separated the two germline ends. The CDR3 is made up of 14 amino acids. The CDR3 sequence: CASSQAERRNEQFF. The DNA of the CDR3 is TGCGCCAGCAGCCAAGCGGAGCGACGCAATGAGCAGTTCTTC.

V usage is TRBV12-3 or TRBV12-4 and J usage is TRBJ1-2; no definite D call. CDR3 size: 15 residues. Trimming pared 3 bases from V and 8 bases from J, leaving 19 bases between. CDR3: CASSFRYSPTSGYTF. CDR3 in DNA: TGTGCCAGCAGTTTCCGTTACAGTCCGACGAGCGGCTACACCTTC.

Worth noting for this clonotype: At one end the junction does not follow the germline gene, possibly because of a read error. The chain recombines TRBV4-2 with TRBJ2-3; D remains ambiguous. CDR3 length: 17 residues. Germline CDR1 reads LGHNA; CDR2 reads YNFKEQ. The CDR3 spells CASSQVIEATVTDMQYF. The CDR3 DNA is TGTGCCAGCAGCCAAGTTATAGAAGCGACGGTCACAGATATGCAGTATTTT.

The rearrangement joins TRBV7-3 to TRBJ1-4; 9 bases agree with TRBD1. CDR1 SGHTA and CDR2 FQGTGA come from the germline V gene. The ends lost 0 bases at V and 6 bases at J; junction bases unmatched: 8. The CDR3 is 17 residues long. CDR3 nucleotides: TGTGCCAGCAGCTTAACCAAGGACAGGGGCTATGATGAAAAACTGTTTTTT. Translating it yields CASSLTKDRGYDEKLFF.

This clonotype was counted a few times. This sequence joins TRBV9 and TRBJ2-4, with D perhaps TRBD1 (6 bases). The DNA end is more similar to TRBJ2-7, so the J call may be wrong. The CDR3 sequence is 15 residues long. CDR1 and CDR2 (germline): SGDLS, YYNGEE. CDR3 in amino acids: CASSVVGGRPYEQYF. CDR3 bases: TGTGCCAGCAGCGTAGTAGGGGGTCGCCCCTACGAGCAGTACTTC.

Comments on this clonotype: This may stem from a read error, because a much larger clone lies one nucleotide away. J is TRBJ2-7 and V is TRBV6-2 or TRBV6-3, with 8 positions matching TRBD1. CDR3 length: 13 amino acids. Germline CDR1 reads MNHEY; CDR2 reads SVGEGT. The CDR3 DNA follows: TGTGCCAGCAGTTCCCAGGGGGCCTACGAGCAGCACTTC. Translating it yields CASSSQGAYEQHF.

This rearrangement joins TRBV30 to TRBJ2-4, with 9 positions matching TRBD1. The last part of the DNA fits TRBJ2-7 better; the J call may be wrong. This CDR3 is built from 14 residues. Germline V gives CDR1 GTSNPN, CDR2 SVGIG (reference sequence). CDR3 in amino acids: CAWGTGQGSYEQYF. The CDR3 bases are TGTGCCTGGGGGACGGGACAGGGTTCCTACGAGCAGTACTTC.

J is TRBJ2-5 and V is TRBV20-1; 11 bases map to TRBD2. The CDR3 has 15 residues. With V trimmed by 2 bases and J by 2 bases, 4 bases remained unmatched. Looked up from germline, CDR1 is DFQATT and CDR2 is SNEGSKA (reference sequence). CDR3 in amino acids: CSARPTSGGQETQYF. The CDR3 nucleotides read TGCAGTGCTAGACCCACTAGCGGGGGACAAGAGACCCAGTACTTC.

The V call is TRBV6-5, the J call TRBJ2-4; D gene unclear. The V end lost 0 bases, the J end lost 5 bases, and 5 bases lay between the germline ends. The CDR3 is 13 residues long. Germline V CDR1 and CDR2: MNHEY, SVGAGI. CDR3 nucleotide sequence: TGTGCCAGCAGTTACTCGGATCAAAACATTCAGTACTTC. Its translation is CASSYSDQNIQYF.

There are a few counts of this clonotype. The chain combines TRBV6-5 with TRBJ1-5; D ambiguous. The CDR3 is 14 amino acids. Germline CDR1 is MNHEY and CDR2 is SVGAGI. Trimming stripped 6 bases from V and 3 bases from J, with 12 bases between. CDR3 region: CASSRTAFNQPQHF. As DNA, the CDR3 is TGTGCCAGCAGCCGAACAGCTTTCAATCAGCCCCAGCATTTT.

This clonotype was detected only a few times. This sequence joins TRBV15 and TRBJ2-1; D is possibly TRBD2 (6 bases). The CDR3 spans 14 residues. The V end lost 5 bases, the J end lost 6 bases, and 14 bases lay between the germline ends. Germline V gives CDR1 LNHNV, CDR2 YYDKDF (reference sequence). As DNA, the CDR3 is TGTGCCACCAGCGGGGGAGGTCCCCCCAATGAGCAGTTCTTC. It encodes CATSGGGPPNEQFF.

The genes are TRBV7-9 and TRBJ1-5; 9 bases align to TRBD1. Trimming at V came to 4 bases and at J to 1 base, leaving 5 bases not matched to a gene. This CDR3 is built from 16 residues. Germline V gives CDR1 SEHNR, CDR2 FQNEAQ (reference sequence). CDR3 bases: TGTGCCAGCAGCTCCTCGGACAGGGGAAGCAATCAGCCCCAGCATTTT. Protein sequence: CASSSSDRGSNQPQHF.

This clonotype occurred a few times. The chain combines TRBV9 with TRBJ1-2; D is unresolved. The germline V gene encodes CDR1 SGDLS and CDR2 YYNGEE. The CDR3 is made up of 15 amino acids. Trimming stripped 3 bases from V and 3 bases from J, with 15 bases between. CDR3 bases: TGTGCCAGCAGCGCCCAAGTTAAAAGGGACTATGGCTACACCTTC. It specifies CASSAQVKRDYGYTF.

The V call is TRBV3-1, the J call TRBJ2-5; D possibly matches TRBD1 or TRBD2 (6 bases each). The tail of the sequence fits TRBJ2-7 better, so the J call may be wrong. Germline lookup yields CDR1 LGHDT and CDR2 YNNKEL (reference sequence). CDR3 length equals 15 residues. CDR3 sequence: CASSQDGGRDYEQYF. The CDR3 DNA sequence: TGTGCCAGCAGCCAAGACGGGGGCAGGGACTACGAGCAGTACTTC.

The chain employs TRBV2 and TRBJ2-1, with D uncertain. This CDR3 has 12 residues. The germline V and J ends were trimmed by 7 bases and 6 bases, with 10 bases remaining between them. Germline CDR1 and CDR2: SNHLY and FYNNEI. The CDR3 DNA is TGTGCCAGCATCTTACCCGGCAATGAGCAGTTCTTC. Protein: CASILPGNEQFF.

The chain recombines TRBV25-1 with TRBJ1-1, with D possibly TRBD1 on 5 matching bases. V was cut by 4 bases and J by 5 bases, with 11 bases left in between. CDR1 MGHDK and CDR2 SYGVNS come from the germline V gene. The CDR3 totals 13 residues. Here the CDR3 DNA reads TGTGCCAGCAGTGTGGAGGGGTTGACTGAAGCTTTCTTT. This sequence encodes CASSVEGLTEAFF.

This clonotype has a handful of counts. V is TRBV5-1 and J is TRBJ1-2; possibly TRBD1 for D (6 bases). Trimming cost V 4 bases and J 3 bases, with 13 bases left between them. Germline-derived CDR1 and CDR2 are SGHRS and YFSETQ. The CDR3 has 14 residues. CDR3 in DNA: TGCGCCAGCAGCATAAACAGGGAACACTATGGCTACACCTTC. Translation gives CASSINREHYGYTF.

The chain carries TRBV20-1 and TRBJ2-3; TRBD1 aligns across 8 bases. The CDR3 sequence is 16 residues long. Per germline, CDR1 DFQATT and CDR2 SNEGSKA (reference sequence). V shed 0 bases and J 2 bases; nucleotides not matched to a gene: 7. For the CDR3, the DNA is TGCAGTGCTAGAGATATGGACAGGGACCCCACAGATACGCAGTATTTT. Amino acid sequence: CSARDMDRDPTDTQYF.

The chain has TRBV7-6 and TRBJ1-3; 10 nucleotides align to TRBD1. This CDR3 has 15 amino acids. Per germline, CDR1 SGHVS and CDR2 FNYEAQ. V lost 5 bases and J lost 6; bases outside the gene matches: 7. CDR3 DNA sequence: TGTGCCAGCAGCCCGGCCGGGACAGGGGTAAACACCATATATTTT. Translating gives CASSPAGTGVNTIYF.

In DNA, the CDR3 is TGTGCCATCAGTGAGTCCCGGGAGCTATACAATGAGCAGTTCTTC. Its translation: CAISESRELYNEQFF. V and J are TRBV10-3 and TRBJ2-1, with D perhaps matching TRBD2 (6 bases). The germline V gene encodes CDR1 ENHRY and CDR2 SYGVKD. The CDR3 spans 15 residues. Deletions cut 0 bases from V and 4 bases from J, with 10 bases between.

In DNA form, the CDR3 reads TGCAGTGCTAGAGATCTCGGGGGGGGCCGTGAGCAGTACTTC. It encodes CSARDLGGGREQYF. V is TRBV20-1 and J is TRBJ2-4; 8 bases are shared with TRBD2. Germline assignment: CDR1 DFQATT and CDR2 SNEGSKA (reference sequence). With 0 bases clipped from V and 13 bases from J, the junction kept 11 bases outside the gene matches. This CDR3 comprises 14 residues.

This clonotype came up once. CDR3 amino acids: CASSGTVYNQPQHF. CDR3 DNA: TGTGCCAGCAGTGGCACAGTCTACAATCAGCCCCAGCATTTT. The chain couples TRBV2 to TRBJ1-5; D gene unclear. Per the germline V gene, CDR1 is SNHLY and CDR2 is FYNNEI. Trimming stripped 4 bases from V and 3 bases from J, with 10 bases between. The CDR3 runs to 14 residues.

V usage is TRBV5-1 and J usage is TRBJ2-7; D unresolved. The V end was cut by 2 bases, the J end by 3 bases, with 18 bases between. This CDR3 has 16 residues. CDR1 SGHRS and CDR2 YFSETQ come from the germline V gene. The CDR3 DNA follows: TGCGCCAGCAGCTTACATGTACCCGCATCCATCTACGAGCAGTACTTC. It is translated as CASSLHVPASIYEQYF.

This clonotype was observed a handful of times. This chain joins TRBV7-2 and TRBJ2-5; D ambiguous. CDR3 length: 13 amino acids. V lost 1 base and J 9 bases, leaving 12 bases between the germline ends. The germline gives CDR1 SGHTA, CDR2 FQGNSA. The CDR3 nucleotides read TGTGCCAGCAGCTTAGGCCCTGCGTGTCCCCAGTACTTC. Its protein is CASSLGPACPQYF.

This clonotype was found a few times. The gene calls are TRBV7-2 and TRBJ2-5, with D unclear. The CDR3 spans 14 residues. V gave up 3 bases and J gave up 11 bases, with 19 bases separating them. Germline V gene sequence: CDR1 SGHTA, CDR2 FQGNSA. The CDR3 is CASSFPAFLGEQYF. As DNA, the CDR3 is TGTGCCAGCAGCTTCCCGGCCTTCCTTGGTGAGCAGTACTTC.

V usage is TRBV13 and J usage is TRBJ2-3; perhaps TRBD1 as D (7 bases). Germline V gives CDR1 PRHDT, CDR2 FYEKMQ (reference sequence). V was trimmed by 5 bases and J by 2 bases, leaving 17 bases between them. The CDR3 has 16 residues. The DNA of the CDR3 is TGTGCCAGCAGCCCCAGGGGGGAGAGGGACACAGATACGCAGTATTTT. It encodes CASSPRGERDTDTQYF.

Notes on this clonotype: The DNA is omitted, as the CDR3 cannot be located on it reliably, and the CDR3 follows TCRdb's listing. The rearrangement joins TRBV2 to TRBJ2-3; the table's D call TRBD2 went unverified against the DNA. The CDR3 is 16 amino acids in total, end residues counted. Looked up from germline, CDR1 is SNHLY and CDR2 is FYNNEI. CDR3 protein: CASSTSGLADADTQYF.

The chain recombines TRBV3-1 with TRBJ1-2; no firm D call. The CDR3 is made up of 14 amino acids. V shed 0 bases and J shed 2 bases, with 7 bases lying between them. Germline assignment: CDR1 LGHDT and CDR2 YNNKEL (reference sequence). DNA of the CDR3: TGTGCCAGCAGCCAAGAGGCACAGAACTATGGCTACACCTTC. Translation: CASSQEAQNYGYTF.